A single sample is the source of the 14 T cell receptor beta chains below, sequenced in a study of T cell repertoires in cytomegalovirus infection. MiXCR was run by TCRdb on the reads, yielding one entry per CDR3 protein. The table lists approximately 470,000 distinct CDR3 sequences, under 45% of them singletons. These receptors' targets are unknown. The sequencing used cultured PBMCs, collected from culture after CMV antigen stimulation. The origin of the receptors is a human donor in good health (CMV status not recorded). Some clones in this sample may be carry-over from other donors' samples.

The chain employs TRBV28 and TRBJ1-3; D ambiguous. The germline V gene encodes CDR1 MDHEN and CDR2 SYDVKM. This CDR3 has 16 residues. With 4 bases removed from V and 0 bases from J, the gap between germline ends came to 13 bases. The CDR3 region is CASSSPWSVSGNTIYF. The CDR3, as DNA: TGTGCCAGCAGTTCCCCGTGGAGCGTCTCTGGAAACACCATATATTTT.

The chain carries TRBV5-4 and TRBJ1-2; a weak D match, TRBD1 (6 bases). This CDR3 comprises 15 residues. V lost 6 bases and J lost 2, with 17 bases in between. The germline CDR1 and CDR2 sequences are SGHNT and YYREEE (reference sequence). The chain's CDR3 is CASTQRTALNYGYTF. The DNA of the CDR3 is TGTGCCAGCACCCAACGGACAGCTTTAAACTATGGCTACACCTTC.

This clonotype was found a few times. The chain couples TRBV27 to TRBJ1-1; maybe TRBD1 (6 bases). The CDR3 contains 17 residues. CDR1 is MNHEY and CDR2 is SMNVEV in the germline V gene (reference sequence). Deletions cut 6 bases from V and 1 base from J, with 21 bases between. Here the CDR3 reads CASRLRPGGGGNTEAFF. In DNA form, the CDR3 reads TGTGCCAGCAGACTGCGGCCAGGCGGAGGGGGGAACACTGAAGCTTTCTTT.

This chain connects TRBV6-8 to TRBJ2-1; D is ambiguous. CDR1 MNHGY and CDR2 SAAAGT come from the germline V gene. Trimming removed 7 bases from V and 5 bases from J, with 9 bases in between. There are 12 residues in the CDR3. CDR3: CASKFADNEQFF. The CDR3 DNA is TGTGCCAGCAAGTTCGCCGACAATGAGCAGTTCTTC.

This sequence joins TRBV27 and TRBJ2-7; possible D gene TRBD2, 6 bases. Trimming took 6 bases from V and 5 from J, leaving 20 bases between them. The V gene's germline CDR1 is MNHEY and CDR2 SMNVEV (reference sequence). CDR3 size: 15 residues. CDR3 residues: CASRLTSSPWDEQYF. The CDR3 bases are TGTGCCAGCAGGCTCACTAGCTCCCCCTGGGACGAGCAGTACTTC.

J is TRBJ2-7 and V is TRBV5-4, with a possible D match to TRBD1 (6 bases). Trimming took 7 bases from V and 0 from J, leaving 17 bases between them. The CDR3 is 15 residues long. Germline values: CDR1 SGHNT, CDR2 YYREEE (reference sequence). The CDR3 is CASGKFTGSSYEQYF. As DNA, the CDR3 is TGTGCCAGCGGAAAATTCACAGGGAGCTCCTACGAGCAGTACTTC. Full variable domain (rest looked up from reference TRBV5-4 and TRBJ2-7): ETGVTQSPTHLIKTRGQQVTLRCSSQSGHNTVSWYQQALGQGPQFIFQYYREEENGRGNFPPRFSGLQFPNYSSELNVNALELDDSALYLCASGKFTGSSYEQYFGPGTRLTVT.

CDR3 loop: CASSEAAGGEGYTF. Written as DNA, the CDR3 is TGTGCCAGCAGTGAAGCGGCGGGGGGAGAGGGCTACACCTTC. The chain has TRBV6-1 and TRBJ1-2, with a tentative D call TRBD1 (5 bases). The germline gives CDR1 MNHNS, CDR2 SASEGT. V was shortened by 0 bases and J by 8 bases, with 13 bases between the two germline ends. The CDR3 has 14 residues.

This clonotype was observed a handful of times. This chain links TRBV7-2 with TRBJ1-2; D gene ambiguous. The germline V gene has CDR1 SGHTA and CDR2 FQGNSA. The CDR3 length is 14 residues. V lost 3 bases and J lost 8, with 16 bases in between. DNA of the CDR3: TGTGCCAGCAGCTTCGGGCGGGGAGAATGGGGCTACACCTTC. It yields the protein CASSFGRGEWGYTF.

V and J are TRBV12-5 and TRBJ2-4; D is unresolved. V dropped 4 bases and J dropped 1 base, with 11 bases sitting between them. CDR3 length equals 15 residues. The germline CDR1 and CDR2 sequences are LGHNT and FRNRAP. The chain's CDR3 is CASGSWWFAKNIQYF. CDR3 DNA: TGTGCTAGTGGTTCATGGTGGTTTGCCAAAAACATTCAGTACTTC. Full variable domain (rest looked up from reference TRBV12-5 and TRBJ2-4): DARVTQTPRHKVTEMGQEVTMRCQPILGHNTVFWYRQTMMQGLELLAYFRNRAPLDDSGMPKDRFSAEMPDATLATLKIQPSEPRDSAVYFCASGSWWFAKNIQYFGAGTRLSVL.

The chain carries TRBV19 and TRBJ1-3; no reliable D call. Per the germline V gene, CDR1 is LNHDA and CDR2 is SQIVND (reference sequence). The CDR3 is 13 residues long. V was cut by 5 bases and J by 6 bases, with 11 bases left in between. CDR3 sequence: CASSLRLSNTIYF. The DNA for the CDR3 is TGTGCCAGTAGTCTTCGACTGTCAAACACCATATATTTT.

This clonotype turned up a few times. The CDR3 region has the DNA TGTGCCAGCACCGCGGGCGACAGGAGGTACCAAGAGACCCAGTACTTC. It translates to CASTAGDRRYQETQYF. The gene calls are TRBV12-3 or TRBV12-4 and TRBJ2-5; a weak D match, TRBD1 (6 bases). CDR3 length: 16 amino acids. The V end was cut by 7 bases, the J end by 0 bases, with 18 bases between.

This clonotype was observed a handful of times. The J gene is TRBJ2-7, the V gene TRBV6-2 or TRBV6-3; 13 bases are a match to TRBD2. This CDR3 comprises 17 residues. The germline gives CDR1 MNHEY, CDR2 SVGEGT. V was pared by 0 bases and J by 3 bases, with 5 bases of the junction left unmatched. This CDR3 is CASSYSPGLAGYYEQYF. CDR3 sequence (DNA): TGTGCCAGCAGTTACTCGCCGGGACTAGCGGGGTACTACGAGCAGTACTTC.

J is TRBJ2-7 and V is TRBV6-2 or TRBV6-3, with 8 bases fitting TRBD2. Germline V gene data show CDR1 as MNHEY and CDR2 as SVGEGT. V shed 7 bases, J shed 1 base, and the junction held 9 bases outside the gene matches. The CDR3 extends over 15 amino acids. The CDR3 loop is CASIKGGGFSYEQYF. CDR3 coding DNA: TGTGCCAGCATTAAAGGCGGGGGGTTTTCCTACGAGCAGTACTTC.

This clonotype has more than one count but fewer than ten. The chain links TRBV7-2 to TRBJ2-7, with 11 nucleotides matching TRBD1. The V gene's germline CDR1 is SGHTA and CDR2 FQGNSA. V lost 6 bases, J lost 5 bases, and 6 bases stayed unmatched. This CDR3 has 14 residues. The CDR3 reads CASSPDRGPNEQYF. The CDR3 coding sequence is TGTGCCAGCAGTCCGGACAGGGGGCCCAACGAGCAGTACTTC. Combining the CDR3 with reference TRBV7-2 and TRBJ2-7 gives the whole variable domain GAGVSQSPSNKVTEKGKDVELRCDPISGHTALYWYRQSLGQGLEFLIYFQGNSAPDKSGLPSDRFSAERTGGSVSTLTIQRTQQEDSAVYLCASSPDRGPNEQYFGPGTRLTVT.